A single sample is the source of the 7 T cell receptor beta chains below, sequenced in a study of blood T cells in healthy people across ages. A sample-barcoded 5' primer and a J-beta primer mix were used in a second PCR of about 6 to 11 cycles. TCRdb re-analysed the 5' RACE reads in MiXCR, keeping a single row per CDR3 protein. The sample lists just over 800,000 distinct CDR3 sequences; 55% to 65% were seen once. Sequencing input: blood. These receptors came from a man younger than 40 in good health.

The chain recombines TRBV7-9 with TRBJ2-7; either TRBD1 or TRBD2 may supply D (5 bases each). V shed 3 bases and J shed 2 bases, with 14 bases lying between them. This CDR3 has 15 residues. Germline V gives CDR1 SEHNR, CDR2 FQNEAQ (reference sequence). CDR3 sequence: CASSFPGRQAYEQYF. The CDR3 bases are TGTGCCAGCAGCTTCCCGGGACGCCAAGCCTACGAGCAGTACTTC.

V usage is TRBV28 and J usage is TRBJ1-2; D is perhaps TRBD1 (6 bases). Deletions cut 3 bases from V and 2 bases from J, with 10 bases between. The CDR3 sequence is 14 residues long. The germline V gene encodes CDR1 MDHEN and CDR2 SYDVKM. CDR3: CASSLRGRNYGYTF. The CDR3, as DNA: TGTGCCAGCAGTTTGCGGGGGCGGAACTATGGCTACACCTTC.

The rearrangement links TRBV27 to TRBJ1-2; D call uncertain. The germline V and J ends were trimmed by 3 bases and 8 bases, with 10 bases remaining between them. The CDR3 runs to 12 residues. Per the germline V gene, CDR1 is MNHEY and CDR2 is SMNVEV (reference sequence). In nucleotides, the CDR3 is TGTGCCAGCAGTTTCGGAGGCCAAGGCTACACCTTC. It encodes CASSFGGQGYTF.

The CDR3 region has the DNA TGCAGTGCTAGACCGGACAGGGGCCGTCACTACGAGCAGTACTTC. Translated: CSARPDRGRHYEQYF. This sequence joins TRBV20-1 and TRBJ2-7, with 9 positions matching TRBD1. The ends lost 2 bases at V and 3 bases at J; junction bases unmatched: 8. This CDR3 region has 15 residues. CDR1 and CDR2 from the germline V gene are DFQATT and SNEGSKA (reference sequence).

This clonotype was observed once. CDR3 in DNA: TGTGCCAGCGGGCTAGCGGGTCCCAACAATGAGCAGTTCTTC. It translates to CASGLAGPNNEQFF. The chain links TRBV7-3 to TRBJ2-1, with 8 bases identical to TRBD2. Per germline, CDR1 SGHTA and CDR2 FQGTGA. With V trimmed by 8 bases and J by 5 bases, 8 bases remained unmatched. This CDR3 is built from 14 residues.

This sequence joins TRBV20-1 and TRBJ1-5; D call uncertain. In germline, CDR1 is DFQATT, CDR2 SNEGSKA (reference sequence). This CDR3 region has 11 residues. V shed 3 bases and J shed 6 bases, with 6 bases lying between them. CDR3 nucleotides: TGCAGTGCTAGTTTTAGTCAGCCCCAGCATTTT. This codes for CSASFSQPQHF.

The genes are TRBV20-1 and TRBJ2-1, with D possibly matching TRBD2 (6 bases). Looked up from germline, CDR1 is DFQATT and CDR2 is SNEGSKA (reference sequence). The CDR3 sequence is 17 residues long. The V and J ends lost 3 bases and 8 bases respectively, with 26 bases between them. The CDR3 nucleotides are TGCAGTGCTAGTACCCCCAGGTCTAGCGTGGTTTCGGATGAGCAGTTCTTC. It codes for CSASTPRSSVVSDEQFF.